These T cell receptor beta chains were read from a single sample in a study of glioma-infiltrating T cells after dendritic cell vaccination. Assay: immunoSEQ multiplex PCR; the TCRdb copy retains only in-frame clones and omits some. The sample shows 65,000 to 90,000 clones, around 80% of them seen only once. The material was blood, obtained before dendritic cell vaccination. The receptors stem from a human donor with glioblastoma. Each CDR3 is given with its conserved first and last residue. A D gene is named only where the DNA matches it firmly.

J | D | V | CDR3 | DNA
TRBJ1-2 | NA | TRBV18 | CASSPQRGQGYTF | TGTGCCAGCTCACCACAACGAGGGCAAGGCTACACCTTC
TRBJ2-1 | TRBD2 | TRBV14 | CASSQDSGTNSYNEQFF | TGTGCCAGCAGCCAAGATTCCGGGACTAACTCCTACAATGAGCAGTTCTTC
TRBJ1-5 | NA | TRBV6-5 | CASSYSIGAQPQHF | TGTGCCAGCAGTTACTCGATTGGGGCTCAGCCCCAGCATTTT
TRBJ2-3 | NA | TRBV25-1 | CASSERQGTSDTQYF | TGTGCCAGCAGTGAAAGGCAGGGGACCTCAGATACGCAGTATTTT
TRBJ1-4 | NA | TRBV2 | CASSERDKAFF | TGTGCCAGCAGTGAAAGGGACAAGGCGTTTTTT
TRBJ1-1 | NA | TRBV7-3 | CASSLEVNTEAFF | TGTGCCAGCAGCTTAGAGGTGAACACTGAAGCTTTCTTT
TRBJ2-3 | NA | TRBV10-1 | CASSGRGADTQYF | TGCGCCAGCAGTGGAAGAGGCGCAGATACGCAGTATTTT
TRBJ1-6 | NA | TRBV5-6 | CASSPEGEGKAPLHF | TGTGCCAGCAGCCCTGAGGGGGAGGGGAAGGCACCCCTCCACTTT
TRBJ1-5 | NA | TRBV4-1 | CASSSQISNQPQHF | TGCGCCAGCAGCTCACAGATTAGCAATCAGCCCCAGCATTTT
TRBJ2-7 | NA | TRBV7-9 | CASSPVIRGAGEQYF | TGTGCCAGCAGCCCTGTGATACGGGGGGCGGGCGAGCAGTACTTC
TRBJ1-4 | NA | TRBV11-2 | CASSLGRLAQGSEKLFF | TGTGCCAGCAGCTTAGGAAGATTGGCCCAGGGAAGTGAAAAACTGTTTTTT
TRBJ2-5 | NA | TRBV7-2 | CASSLAIQETQYF | TGTGCCAGCAGCTTAGCCATCCAAGAGACCCAGTACTTC
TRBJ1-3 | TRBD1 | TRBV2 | CASLDRGISGNTIYF | TGTGCCAGTTTGGACAGGGGAATTTCAGGAAACACCATATATTTT
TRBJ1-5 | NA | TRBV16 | CASSQSSGGNQPQHF | TGTGCCAGCAGCCAATCGTCAGGGGGCAATCAGCCCCAGCATTTT
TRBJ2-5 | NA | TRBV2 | CASSAQLLQETQYF | TGTGCCAGCAGTGCACAGCTCCTCCAAGAGACCCAGTACTTC